At least ten counts were recorded for the clone carrying this TCR beta chain. This entry is derived from a study of glioma-infiltrating T cells. TCR alpha and beta CDR3 regions were amplified from RNA using iRepertoire nested multiplex PCR. TCRdb re-derived calls from the multiplex PCR reads in MiXCR, one entry per CDR3 protein. The data show some 99,000 distinct CDR3 sequences, less than 30% seen once. The sample taken for sequencing was glioma tissue, nonneoplastic brain tissue, or PBMCs (not recorded which). The origin of this receptor is a human donor with low-grade glioma or glioblastoma, undergoing nonglioma brain surgery, or in good health (not recorded which).

The CDR3 protein is CASTGTYSYGYTF. For the CDR3, the DNA is TGTGCCAGCACTGGGACTTACTCCTATGGCTACACCTTC. The chain has TRBV2 and TRBJ1-2; TRBD1 might be the D (5 bases). The germline CDR1 and CDR2 sequences are SNHLY and FYNNEI. This CDR3 comprises 13 residues. Trimming cost V 7 bases and J 4 bases, with 13 bases left between them.